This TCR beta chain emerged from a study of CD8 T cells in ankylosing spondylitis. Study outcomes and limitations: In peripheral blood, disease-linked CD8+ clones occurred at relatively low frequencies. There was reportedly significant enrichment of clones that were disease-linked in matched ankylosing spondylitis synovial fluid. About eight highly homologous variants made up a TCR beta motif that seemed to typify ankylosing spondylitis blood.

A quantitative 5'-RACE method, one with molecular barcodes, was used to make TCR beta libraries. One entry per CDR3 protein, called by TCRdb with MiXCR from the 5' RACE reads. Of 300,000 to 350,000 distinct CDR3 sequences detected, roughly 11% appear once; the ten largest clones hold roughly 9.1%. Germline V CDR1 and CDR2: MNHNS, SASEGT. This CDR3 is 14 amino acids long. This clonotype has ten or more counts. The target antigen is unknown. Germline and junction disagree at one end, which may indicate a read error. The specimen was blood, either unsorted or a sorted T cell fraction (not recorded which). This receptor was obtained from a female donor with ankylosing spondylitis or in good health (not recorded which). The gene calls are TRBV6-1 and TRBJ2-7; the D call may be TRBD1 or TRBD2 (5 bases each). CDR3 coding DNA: TGTGCCAGCAGCACTCTGGGACGATCCTCCGAGCAGTACTTC. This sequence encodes CASSTLGRSSEQYF.